This T cell receptor (beta chain) was recovered during a study of blood T cells in healthy people across ages (dated by TCRdb to between 2014 and 2016). As for the study more broadly: In model experiments, template switching captured roughly one uniquely barcoded TCR beta cDNA molecule for every two T cells. To avoid experimental bias, donors of different ages were randomly spread across the sequencing lanes. The donors were split into four age groups: young (average 16 years), middle-aged (over 35), aged (approximately 59) and long-lived (about 82). Using deep sequencing normalized with unique cDNA molecular identifiers, the study measured how TCR beta repertoire diversity changes with age. Using the same blood draw, the study looked at two additional independent replicas of 1 million unique cDNA reads for two donors, one aged 18 to 29 and the other aged 80 or older. Study-wide findings and limitations: Estimates of total diversity based on one million sequenced T cells were regarded as lower bounds and as underestimates. Bulk unsorted PBMC profiling prevented conclusive comparison of naive and antigen-experienced compartments. The CMV infection status of donors was not known, potentially confounding age-related changes in expanded clonotypes. Observed TCR beta diversity per million T cells fell roughly linearly with age, and a significant reduction was already apparent by age around 39. Compared with the aged group, more naive CD4+ T cells, fewer expanded clones and increased TCR diversity were shown by the long-lived group, suggesting age selection. There was a strong correlation between observed TCR beta diversity and the percentage of naive T cells measured by flow cytometry.

Receptor amplification or capture employed 5' RACE. Sequencing relied on an Illumina HiSeq 2500. A second PCR of 7 to 11 cycles was performed with a sample-barcoded 5' primer and a J-beta primer mix. A template-switch 5' adaptor carrying 12 random nucleotides introduced a unique molecular identifier onto each TCR beta cDNA molecule. Each sample yielded at least 2.5 million CDR3-containing paired-end reads. All of the RNA was converted into first-strand cDNA using the Mint cDNA synthesis kit, with a TRBC-specific oligonucleotide serving as the primer. Following uracil-DNA glycosylase treatment, a first 18-cycle PCR with universal primers M1SS and BC2_uni_R was performed on all cDNA. Regarding the original processing steps: For normalization, 1 million high-quality reads were randomly selected from each sample, with every read carrying a distinct molecular identifier. Instead of being binned into consensus sequences, reads that shared molecular identifiers were thrown out. MiTCR, set to a Q25 quality threshold and the strictest error-elimination algorithm, was used for CDR3 identification, clonotype clustering and error correction. Lower-bound total TCR beta diversity was estimated with a nonparametric unseen species model using Euler transformation. TCRdb reprocessed the public reads (quality trimming at Q25 with fastp, clone calling with MiXCR) and kept in-frame beta chains. All rows with the same CDR3 protein become a single entry with the most common DNA and genes. TCRdb, not the original authors, processed these V and J calls. Within this sample are 1.5 million to 2 million distinct CDR3 sequences, with about 31% of them counted one time only. The ten largest clones capture approximately 11% of the sample.

In the germline V gene (reference sequence), CDR1 corresponds to SEHNR and CDR2 to FQNEAQ. V was cut back by 4 bases and J by 2 bases, leaving a gap of 12 bases between them. The CDR3 holds 14 amino acids from the cysteine to the phenylalanine. Of the read, only the CDR3 DNA is kept; its 42 bases are in frame from base 1. This clonotype was detected only a few times. This receptor's antigen is unknown. The input lacks base qualities; no much larger clone sits a single base away. The 39 donors, aged 6 to 90 years, were systemically healthy Caucasian individuals from Russia. Around 9.8 milliliters of peripheral blood were collected from each donor into EDTA-treated Vacutainer tubes. Ficoll-Paque density-gradient centrifugation was used to isolate PBMCs, with at least 7 million obtained per sample. Trizol reagent was used to extract total RNA from PBMCs, with at least 5.5 micrograms per sample. For every donor, an aliquot of PBMCs went through flow cytometry to measure the percentages of naive CD45RAhigh/CD27high T cells.

This sequence uses TRBV7-9 and TRBJ2-7; the D segment could be TRBD1, given 6 matching bases. The sequenced sample consisted of blood. The clonotype was recovered from a woman in her 30s in good health. Here is the DNA: TGTGCCAGCAGCTCCCGGGACAAAGCCTACGAGCAGTACTTC. Protein translation: CASSSRDKAYEQYF. Extended through the reference TRBV7-9 and TRBJ2-7 proteins, this CDR3 yields the full variable domain: DTGVSQNPRHKITKRGQNVTFRCDPISEHNRLYWYRQTLGQGPEFLTYFQNEAQLEKSRLLSDRFSAERPKGSFSTLEIQRTEQGDSAMYLCASSSRDKAYEQYFGPGTRLTVT.